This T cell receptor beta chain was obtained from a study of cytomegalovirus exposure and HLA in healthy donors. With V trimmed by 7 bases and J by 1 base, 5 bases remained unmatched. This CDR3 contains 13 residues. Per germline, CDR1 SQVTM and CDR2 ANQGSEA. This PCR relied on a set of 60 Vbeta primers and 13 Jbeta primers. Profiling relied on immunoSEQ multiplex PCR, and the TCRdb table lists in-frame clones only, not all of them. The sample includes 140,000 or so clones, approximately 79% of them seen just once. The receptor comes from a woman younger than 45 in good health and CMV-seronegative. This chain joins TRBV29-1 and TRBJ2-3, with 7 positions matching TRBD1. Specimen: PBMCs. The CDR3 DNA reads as TGCAGCGCTATGCAGGGGGGCACAGATACGCAGTATTTT. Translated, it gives CSAMQGGTDTQYF.